This T cell receptor beta chain comes out of a study of blood T cell repertoires in COVID-19. Germline-derived CDR1 and CDR2 are SGHAT and FQNNGV. Trimming took off 5 bases at V and 1 base at J, with 17 bases between the two ends. The CDR3 runs 17 residues. Repertoires were generated with immunoSEQ multiplex PCR, while TCRdb's copy carries only in-frame clones and drops some. This sample has around 60,000 clones, with around 77% found just once. The material sequenced was peripheral blood. The J gene is TRBJ2-2, the V gene TRBV11-2; D gene ambiguous. The receptor was isolated from a woman aged 65 to 85 with COVID-19, enrolled during active disease. CDR3 amino acids: CASSRPIVLQNTGELFF. DNA of the CDR3: TGTGCCAGCAGCCGCCCGATCGTACTGCAGAACACCGGGGAGCTGTTTTTT.